The 4 T cell receptor beta chains presented below share a single source sample, sequenced in a study of regulatory T cells in long-lasting Graves disease. Time point given: newly diagnosed GD, antithyroid drugs for less than 3 months. RNA extracted from PBMCs served as the sequencing template. In building TCR beta libraries, iRepertoire HTBI primers were used together with Arm-PCR of CDR3 regions. TCRdb independently ran MiXCR on the multiplex PCR reads; one entry per CDR3 protein. The table lists approximately 230,000 distinct CDR3 sequences, 18% of them singletons. Material: peripheral blood mononuclear cells (PBMCs), obtained at new diagnosis, from a patient treated with antithyroid drugs. The receptors come from a female donor with Graves disease.

This clonotype occurred many times. The chain employs TRBV10-3 and TRBJ2-7, with 9 bases aligning to TRBD2. The CDR3 runs 12 residues. The ends lost 10 bases at V and 6 bases at J; junction bases unmatched: 7. CDR1 and CDR2 from the germline V gene are ENHRY and SYGVKD. This chain's CDR3 is CATRAGGTEQYF. In DNA, the CDR3 is TGTGCCACTCGAGCGGGGGGTACCGAGCAGTACTTC.

This clonotype was recorded at least ten times. The chain carries TRBV6-2 or TRBV6-3 and TRBJ1-5; maybe TRBD1 (6 bases). The length of the CDR3 is 13 residues. Trimming stripped 6 bases from V and 2 bases from J, with 8 bases between. Per germline, CDR1 MNHEY and CDR2 SVGEGT. In nucleotides, the CDR3 is TGTGCCAGCAGACAGGGCGGCAATCAGCCCCAGCATTTT. Protein: CASRQGGNQPQHF.

This clonotype was found many times. The V and J genes are TRBV7-2 and TRBJ1-3; D gene ambiguous. The germline V gene encodes CDR1 SGHTA and CDR2 FQGNSA. V gave up 1 base and J gave up 1 base, with 5 bases separating them. CDR3 length equals 14 residues. This CDR3 is CASSLVASGNTIYF. CDR3 nucleotides: TGTGCCAGCAGCTTAGTAGCGTCTGGAAACACCATATATTTT.

This clonotype was detected ten times or more. The chain is built from TRBV5-1 and TRBJ1-6; TRBD1 aligns across 9 bases. Looked up from germline, CDR1 is SGHRS and CDR2 is YFSETQ. The CDR3 has 14 amino acids. V lost 3 bases and J lost 10; bases outside the gene matches: 5. The CDR3 reads CASSSGTGLSPLHF. In DNA, the CDR3 is TGCGCCAGCAGCTCCGGGACAGGGCTATCACCCCTCCACTTT. Complete variable domain (other parts from reference TRBV5-1 and TRBJ1-6): KAGVTQTPRYLIKTRGQQVTLSCSPISGHRSVSWYQQTPGQGLQFLFEYFSETQRNKGNFPGRFSGRQFSNSRSEMNVSTLELGDSALYLCASSSGTGLSPLHFGNGTRLTVT.